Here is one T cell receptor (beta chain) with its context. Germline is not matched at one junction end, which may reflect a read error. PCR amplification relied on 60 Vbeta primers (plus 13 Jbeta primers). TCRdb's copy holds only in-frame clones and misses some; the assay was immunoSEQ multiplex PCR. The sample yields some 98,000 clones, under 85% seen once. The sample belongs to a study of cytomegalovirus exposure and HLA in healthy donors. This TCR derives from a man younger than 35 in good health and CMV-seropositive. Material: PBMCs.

The CDR3 sequence is CASSQGGRAETQYF. The CDR3 DNA reads as TGCGCCAGCAGTCAAGGGGGCCGGGCGGAGACCCAGTACTTC. This chain links TRBV4-1 with TRBJ2-5; 7 nucleotides agree with TRBD1. Looked up from germline, CDR1 is MGHRA and CDR2 is YSYEKL. The CDR3 runs to 14 residues.